The rows below give T cell receptor beta chains drawn from one sample of a study of Graves' ophthalmopathy and Graves' hyperthyroidism. Using its own MiXCR run on the multiplex PCR reads, TCRdb lists one record per CDR3 protein. The table lists 600,000 to 700,000 distinct CDR3 sequences, over 40% of them singletons. The specimen sequenced was peripheral blood. All receptors come from an adult man with Graves' ophthalmopathy. Each CDR3 is given with its conserved first and last residue. The D gene is left open where the match is weak. Clone size, where shown, is once, few, many, or a class for clones that have expanded.

D gene | J gene | clone size | V gene | CDR3 DNA | CDR3 protein
. | TRBJ1-2 | . | TRBV5-6 | TGTGCCAGCAGCCTGCCCCGGGCGGTCCGTGGCTACACCTTC | CASSLPRAVRGYTF
TRBD1 | TRBJ1-1 | . | TRBV2 | TGTGCCAGCAGAACGGGACAGGTGAACACTGAAGCTTTCTTT | CASRTGQVNTEAFF
. | TRBJ1-1 | many | TRBV7-2 | TGTGCCAGCAGCTTAGTATCGAGGAACACTGAAGCTTTCTTT | CASSLVSRNTEAFF
. | TRBJ1-2 | few | TRBV4-2 | TGTGCCAGCAGCCTGCCGGGATCCGCCCCGTATGGCTACACCTTC | CASSLPGSAPYGYTF
. | TRBJ2-5 | many | TRBV10-3 | TGTGCCATCAGTGACGGACGGGTTCAAGAGACCCAGTACTTC | CAISDGRVQETQYF
. | TRBJ2-7 | . | TRBV6-1 | TGTGCCAGCAGCCAAGAAGTAAACGAGCAGTACTTC | CASSQEVNEQYF
. | TRBJ1-2 | many | TRBV4-2 | TGTGCCAGCAGCTCCAGTTCGGGGGATGGCTACACCTTC | CASSSSSGDGYTF
TRBD1 | TRBJ1-4 | . | TRBV2 | TGTGCCAGCAGTCGGGAGGAGGGACAGGTGTTTTTT | CASSREEGQVFF
. | TRBJ1-4 | many | TRBV5-1 | TGCGCCAGCAGCTTGGGACCCCAGGCGGCTGAAAAACTGTTTTTT | CASSLGPQAAEKLFF
. | TRBJ1-1 | few | TRBV7-3 | TGTGCCGGCAGCTTAGGTCCGAACACTGAAGCTTTCTTT | CAGSLGPNTEAFF
. | TRBJ2-1 | . | TRBV10-3 | TGTGCCAGCAGTGAAGCGACGATGAGGGTATACGAGCAGTTCTTC | CASSEATMRVYEQFF
TRBD2 | TRBJ2-5 | many | TRBV20-1 | TGCAGTGCTCCCCGGGGGGAGGGAGAGACCCAGTACTTC | CSAPRGEGETQYF
. | TRBJ1-1 | . | TRBV29-1 | TGCAGCGTTGAGCGCGATGGGAACACCGGGGATTTCTTT | CSVERDGNTGDFF
. | TRBJ2-5 | many | TRBV2 | TGTGCCAGCAGTGGGCAGTTGGAGACCCAGTACTTC | CASSGQLETQYF
TRBD1 | TRBJ1-2 | . | TRBV5-1 | TGCGCCAGCAGATTAGGACAGGGGTATTGGGATGGCTACACCTTC | CASRLGQGYWDGYTF
. | TRBJ2-3 | . | TRBV19 | TGTGCCAGTAGTCAACAGGAACTGAATACGCAGTATTTT | CASSQQELNTQYF
. | TRBJ1-5 | many | TRBV10-3 | TGTGCCAGCAGTCCTTGGGCCGGTCGTTGGCATTTT | CASSPWAGRWHF
TRBD1 | TRBJ1-2 | . | TRBV5-1 | TGCGCCAGCAGCCCGGACAGGGGGCTAGGCTACACCTTC | CASSPDRGLGYTF
. | TRBJ1-3 | few | TRBV12-3/TRBV12-4 | TGTGCCAGCGGAGGGGGAACGTCAGGAAACACCATATATTTT | CASGGGTSGNTIYF
. | TRBJ1-6 | . | TRBV6-6 | TGTGCCAGCAGTACCAATAGTCCGCTGGATTCACCCCTCCACTTT | CASSTNSPLDSPLHF
TRBD1 | TRBJ1-4 | many | TRBV2 | TGTGCCAGCAGGACCCGCGGGACAGCTTGGGAAAAACTGTTTTTT | CASRTRGTAWEKLFF
. | TRBJ2-7 | . | TRBV5-1 | TGCGCCAGCAGCCCCGGTAGTGGGACCCGTTTGTACTTC | CASSPGSGTRLYF
TRBD1 | TRBJ1-6 | . | TRBV25-1 | TGTGCCAGCAGTTCTACAGGGGGCTGGAATTCACCCCTCCACTTT | CASSSTGGWNSPLHF
TRBD1 | TRBJ1-2 | . | TRBV10-3 | TGTGCCATCAGTGAGCGGGGGACAGGGGACTATGGCTACACCTTC | CAISERGTGDYGYTF
TRBD1 | TRBJ1-1 | . | TRBV7-2 | TGTGCCAGCAGCTTAGTCCCAGGGGGACTTAAAGCTTTCTTT | CASSLVPGGLKAFF
. | TRBJ1-4 | . | TRBV5-1 | TGCGCCAGCAGCGGCACAGGGACCACCAATGAAAAACTGTTTTTT | CASSGTGTTNEKLFF
TRBD1 | TRBJ1-1 | many | TRBV10-3 | TGTGCCATCAGTGGAGGGACAGCGAACACTGAAGCTTTCTTT | CAISGGTANTEAFF
. | TRBJ2-7 | . | TRBV7-9 | TGTGCCAGCAGCCAAGAAGACAGGCGGGACGAGCAGTACTTC | CASSQEDRRDEQYF
. | TRBJ2-7 | few | TRBV7-9 | TGTGCCAGCAGCTTTTTGGGAGTCGGCGACGAGCAGTACTTC | CASSFLGVGDEQYF
TRBD1 | TRBJ1-2 | . | TRBV5-1 | TGCGCCAGCAGCTTGGTGACAGGGGGCGCGAAGGCCTATGGCTACACCTTC | CASSLVTGGAKAYGYTF
TRBD2 | TRBJ2-5 | many | TRBV7-9 | TGTGCCAGCAACCCGACTAGCGGGGTCGAGACCCAGTACTTC | CASNPTSGVETQYF
TRBD2 | TRBJ2-2 | few | TRBV10-3 | TGTGCCGCCAGTTTAGCGGGAGCGTACACCGGGGAGCTGTTTTTT | CAASLAGAYTGELFF
. | TRBJ2-7 | . | TRBV12-3/TRBV12-4 | TGTGCCAGCAGACCCGGTGGGGCCAAGCAGTACTTC | CASRPGGAKQYF
TRBD1 | TRBJ2-7 | many | TRBV10-3 | TGTGCCATCAGTGAGTCTCGACAGGGGGCCTCCGAGCAGTACTTC | CAISESRQGASEQYF
TRBD1 | TRBJ2-7 | many | TRBV2 | TGTGCCAGTTTGACAGGGGGTTACGAGCAGTACTTC | CASLTGGYEQYF
. | TRBJ2-7 | . | TRBV2 | TGTGCTGCGGGACCTGATACCTACGAGCAGTACTTC | CAAGPDTYEQYF
TRBD1 | TRBJ1-5 | . | TRBV6-5 | TGTGCCAGCAGTTACACCAGGGACAGGGTTGATCAGTCCCAGCATTTT | CASSYTRDRVDQSQHF
. | TRBJ1-1 | . | TRBV25-1 | TGTGCCAGCAGCGGCCTATATAATCGGGGCACTGAAGCTTTCTTT | CASSGLYNRGTEAFF
TRBD1 | TRBJ1-2 | many | TRBV29-1 | TGCAGCGTTGGCGGGACAGGGTCCCATGGCTACACCTTC | CSVGGTGSHGYTF
TRBD2 | TRBJ2-5 | . | TRBV9 | TGTGCCAGCAGCGCCGGGGATAGCGGGAGCGGTGAGACCCAGTACTTC | CASSAGDSGSGETQYF
TRBD2 | TRBJ2-1 | . | TRBV7-2 | TGTGCCAGCAGGGAAGTGGCGGGGGATGAGCAGTTCTTC | CASREVAGDEQFF
. | TRBJ1-6 | . | TRBV25-1 | TGTGCCAGCAGTGATTTGGGGGCAGCGAATTCACCCCTCCACTTT | CASSDLGAANSPLHF
. | TRBJ2-5 | . | TRBV19 | TGTGCCAGTAGTATAGATCCTGGGGCAGGGAAAGAGACCCAGTACTTC | CASSIDPGAGKETQYF
. | TRBJ1-6 | many | TRBV2 | TGTGCCAGCCACCGGGACAATTCACCCCTCCACTTT | CASHRDNSPLHF
TRBD1 | TRBJ1-1 | . | TRBV27 | TGTGCCAGCAGCAGGGGGCAGACCACTGAAGCTTTCTTT | CASSRGQTTEAFF
. | TRBJ2-1 | . | TRBV12-5 | TGTGCTAGTGGTTCCGGTACGTACAATGAGCAGTTCTTC | CASGSGTYNEQFF
. | TRBJ1-1 | many | TRBV5-1 | TGCGCCAGCAGCTCCGGGGAGGCTTTCACTGAAGCTTTCTTT | CASSSGEAFTEAFF
. | TRBJ1-5 | . | TRBV2 | TGTGCCAGCAGTTATTTAGACGTTAGCAATCAGCCCCAGCATTTT | CASSYLDVSNQPQHF
. | TRBJ1-5 | many | TRBV2 | TGTGCCAGCAACCGGGAGGGAGGAGGACTAAATCAGCCCCAGCATTTT | CASNREGGGLNQPQHF
. | TRBJ2-7 | . | TRBV29-1 | TGCAGCGTTGAGGCAGGGTTCTACGAGCAGTACTTC | CSVEAGFYEQYF